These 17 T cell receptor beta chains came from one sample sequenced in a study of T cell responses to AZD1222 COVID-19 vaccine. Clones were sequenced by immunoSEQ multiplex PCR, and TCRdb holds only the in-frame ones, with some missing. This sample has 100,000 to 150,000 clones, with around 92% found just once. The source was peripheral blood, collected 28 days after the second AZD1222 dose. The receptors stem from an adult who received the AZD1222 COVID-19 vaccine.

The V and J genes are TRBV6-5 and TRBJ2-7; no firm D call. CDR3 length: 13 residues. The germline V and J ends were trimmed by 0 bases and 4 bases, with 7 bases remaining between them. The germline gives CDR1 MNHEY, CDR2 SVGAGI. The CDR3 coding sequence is TGTGCCAGCAGTTACTCGAAGGGTTACGAGCAGTACTTC. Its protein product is CASSYSKGYEQYF.

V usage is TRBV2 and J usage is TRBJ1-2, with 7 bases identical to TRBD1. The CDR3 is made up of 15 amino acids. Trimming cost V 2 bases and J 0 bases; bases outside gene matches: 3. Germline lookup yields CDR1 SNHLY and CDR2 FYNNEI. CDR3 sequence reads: CASSEQGGANYGYTF. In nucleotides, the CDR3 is TGTGCCAGCAGTGAACAGGGGGGAGCTAACTATGGCTACACCTTC.

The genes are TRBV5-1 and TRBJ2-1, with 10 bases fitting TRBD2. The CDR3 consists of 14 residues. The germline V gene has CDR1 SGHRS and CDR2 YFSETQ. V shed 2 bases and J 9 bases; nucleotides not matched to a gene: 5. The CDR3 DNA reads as TGCGCCAGCAGCTTTCAGCGGGGGGGCTTTGAGCAGTTCTTC. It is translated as CASSFQRGGFEQFF.

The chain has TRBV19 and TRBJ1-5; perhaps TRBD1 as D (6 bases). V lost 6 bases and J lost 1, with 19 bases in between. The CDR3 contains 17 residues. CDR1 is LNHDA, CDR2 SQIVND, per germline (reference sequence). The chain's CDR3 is CASRELQGGGSNQPQHF. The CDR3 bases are TGTGCCAGTAGAGAACTACAGGGAGGAGGAAGCAATCAGCCCCAGCATTTT.

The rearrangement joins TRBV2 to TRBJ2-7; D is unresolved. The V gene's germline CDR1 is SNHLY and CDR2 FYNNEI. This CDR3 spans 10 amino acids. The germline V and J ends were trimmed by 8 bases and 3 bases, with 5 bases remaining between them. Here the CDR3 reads CASRDYEQYV. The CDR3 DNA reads TGTGCCAGCCGAGACTACGAGCAGTACGTC.

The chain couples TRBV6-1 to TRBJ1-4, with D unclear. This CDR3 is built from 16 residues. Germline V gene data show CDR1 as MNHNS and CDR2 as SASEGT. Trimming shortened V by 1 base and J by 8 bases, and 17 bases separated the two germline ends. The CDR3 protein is CASSEVLMGGVEKLFF. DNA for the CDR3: TGTGCCAGCAGTGAAGTATTAATGGGTGGGGTAGAAAAACTGTTTTTT.

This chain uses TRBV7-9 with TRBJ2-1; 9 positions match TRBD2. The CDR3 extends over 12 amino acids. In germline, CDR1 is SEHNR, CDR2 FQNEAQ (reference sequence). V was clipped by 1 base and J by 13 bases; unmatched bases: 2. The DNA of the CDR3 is TGTGCCAGCAGCTTAGGGACTAGCGATCAGTTCTTC. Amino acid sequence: CASSLGTSDQFF.

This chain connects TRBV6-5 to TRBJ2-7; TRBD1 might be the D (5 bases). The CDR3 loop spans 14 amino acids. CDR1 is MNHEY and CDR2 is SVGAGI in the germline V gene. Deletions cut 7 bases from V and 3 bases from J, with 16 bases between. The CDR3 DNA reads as TGTGCCAGCACCCAAGCAGGGAACATCTACGAGCAGTACTTC. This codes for CASTQAGNIYEQYF.

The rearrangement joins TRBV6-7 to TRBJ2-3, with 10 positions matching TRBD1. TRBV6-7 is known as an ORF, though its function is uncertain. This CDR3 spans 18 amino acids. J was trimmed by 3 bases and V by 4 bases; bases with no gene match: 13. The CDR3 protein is CASSSRDRGMRGTDTQYF. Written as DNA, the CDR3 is TGTGCCAGCAGTTCCCGGGACAGGGGTATGAGGGGAACAGATACGCAGTATTTT.

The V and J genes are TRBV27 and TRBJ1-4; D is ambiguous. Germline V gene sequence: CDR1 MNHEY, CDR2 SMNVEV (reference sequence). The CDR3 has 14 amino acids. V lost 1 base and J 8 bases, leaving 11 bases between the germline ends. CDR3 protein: CASSLFYSMEKLFF. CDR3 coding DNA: TGTGCCAGCAGTTTATTTTACTCTATGGAAAAACTGTTTTTT.

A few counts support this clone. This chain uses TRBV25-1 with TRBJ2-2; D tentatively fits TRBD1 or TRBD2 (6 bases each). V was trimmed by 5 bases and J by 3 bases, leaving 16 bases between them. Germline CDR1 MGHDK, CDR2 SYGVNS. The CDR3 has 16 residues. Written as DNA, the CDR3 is TGTGCCAGCAGTTTTTCTTGGGGGGCGGACACCGGGGAGCTGTTTTTT. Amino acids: CASSFSWGADTGELFF.

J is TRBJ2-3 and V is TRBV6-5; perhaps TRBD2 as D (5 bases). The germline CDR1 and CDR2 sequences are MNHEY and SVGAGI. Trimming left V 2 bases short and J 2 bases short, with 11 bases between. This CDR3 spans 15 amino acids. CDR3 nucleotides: TGTGCCAGCAGTTACACCGGGGTCTACACAGATACGCAGTATTTT. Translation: CASSYTGVYTDTQYF.

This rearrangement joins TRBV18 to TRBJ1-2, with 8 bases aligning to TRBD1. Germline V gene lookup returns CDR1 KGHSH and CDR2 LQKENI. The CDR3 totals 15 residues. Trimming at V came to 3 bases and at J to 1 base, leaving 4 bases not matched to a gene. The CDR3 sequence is CASSPPGQVNYGYTF. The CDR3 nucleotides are TGTGCCAGCTCACCTCCGGGACAGGTTAACTATGGCTACACCTTC.

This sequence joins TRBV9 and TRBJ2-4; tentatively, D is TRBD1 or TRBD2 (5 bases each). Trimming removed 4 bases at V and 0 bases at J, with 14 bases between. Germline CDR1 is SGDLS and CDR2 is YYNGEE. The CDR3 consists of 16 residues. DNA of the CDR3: TGTGCCAGCAGCCCCCCTGGGACGAAAGCCAAAAACATTCAGTACTTC. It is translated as CASSPPGTKAKNIQYF.

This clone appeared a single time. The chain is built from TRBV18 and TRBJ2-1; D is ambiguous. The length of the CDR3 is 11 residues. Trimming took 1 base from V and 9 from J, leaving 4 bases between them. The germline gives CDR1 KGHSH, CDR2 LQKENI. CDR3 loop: CASSPLGEQFF. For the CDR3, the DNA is TGTGCCAGCTCACCACTTGGTGAGCAGTTCTTC.

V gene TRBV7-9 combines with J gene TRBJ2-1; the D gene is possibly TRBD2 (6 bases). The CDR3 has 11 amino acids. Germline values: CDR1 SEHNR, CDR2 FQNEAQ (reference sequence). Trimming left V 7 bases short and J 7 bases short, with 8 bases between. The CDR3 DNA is TGTGCCAGCACCCGGGGGAATGAGCAGTTCTTC. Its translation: CASTRGNEQFF.

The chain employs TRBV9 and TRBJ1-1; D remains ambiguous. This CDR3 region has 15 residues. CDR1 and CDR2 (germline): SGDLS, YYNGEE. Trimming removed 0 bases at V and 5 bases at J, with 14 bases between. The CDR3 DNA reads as TGTGCCAGCAGCGTAGATGCAGGCCGCGCGACTGAAGCTTTCTTT. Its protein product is CASSVDAGRATEAFF.